The TCR beta chain described here comes from a study of cytomegalovirus exposure and HLA in healthy donors. Only in-frame clones appear in the TCRdb table, and some are missing; sequencing was by immunoSEQ multiplex PCR. Of 200,000 to 250,000 clones detected, around 86% appear once; the ten largest clones hold more than 1.5%. About this clone: What it binds is not known.

Study-level findings and limits: Despite most TCR sequences being rare, some public TCRs occurred in many donors. Researchers counted about 150 TCR beta chains as cytomegalovirus-associated.

Germline V lookup: CDR1 LNHDA, CDR2 SQIVND (reference sequence). This CDR3 is 14 amino acids long. Trimming cost V 7 bases and J 10 bases; bases outside gene matches: 12. V and J are TRBV19 and TRBJ2-1; TRBD2 matches 8 bases. This sequence was found in a woman aged 18-35 years in good health and CMV-seropositive. Sequenced sample: PBMCs. In DNA form, the CDR3 reads TGTGCCAGTACGAGTAGCGGGGCTATAGGGGAGCAGTTCTTC. Translation gives CASTSSGAIGEQFF. Supplemented by reference TRBV19 and TRBJ2-1, the full variable domain reads DGGITQSPKYLFRKEGQNVTLSCEQNLNHDAMYWYRQDPGQGLRLIYYSQIVNDFQKGDIAEGYSVSREKKESFPLTVTSAQKNPTAFYLCASTSSGAIGEQFFGPGTRLTVL.